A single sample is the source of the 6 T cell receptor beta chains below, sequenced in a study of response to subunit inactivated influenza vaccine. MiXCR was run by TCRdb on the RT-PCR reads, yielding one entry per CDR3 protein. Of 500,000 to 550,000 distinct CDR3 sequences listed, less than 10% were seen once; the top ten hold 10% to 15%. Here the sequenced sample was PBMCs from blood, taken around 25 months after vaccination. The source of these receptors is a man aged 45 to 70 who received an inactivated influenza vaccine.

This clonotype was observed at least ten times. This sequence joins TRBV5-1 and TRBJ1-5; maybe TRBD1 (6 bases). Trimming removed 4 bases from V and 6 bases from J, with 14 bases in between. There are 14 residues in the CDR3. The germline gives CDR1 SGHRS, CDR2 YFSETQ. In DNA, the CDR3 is TGCGCCAGCAGCATCAAACAGGGCAGTCAGCCCCAGCATTTT. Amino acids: CASSIKQGSQPQHF.

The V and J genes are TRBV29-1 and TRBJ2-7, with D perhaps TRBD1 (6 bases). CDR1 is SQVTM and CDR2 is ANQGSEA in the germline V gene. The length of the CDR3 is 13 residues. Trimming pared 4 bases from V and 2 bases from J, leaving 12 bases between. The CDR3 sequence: CSVVGGSPYEQYF. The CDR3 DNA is TGCAGCGTTGTAGGGGGTTCCCCCTACGAGCAGTACTTC.

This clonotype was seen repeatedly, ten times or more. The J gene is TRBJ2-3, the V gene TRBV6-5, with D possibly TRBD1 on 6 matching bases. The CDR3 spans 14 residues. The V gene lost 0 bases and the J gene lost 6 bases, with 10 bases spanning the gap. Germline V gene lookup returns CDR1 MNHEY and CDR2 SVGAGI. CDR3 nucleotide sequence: TGTGCCAGCAGTTACTCCTACAGGGCCGATACGCAGTATTTT. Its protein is CASSYSYRADTQYF.

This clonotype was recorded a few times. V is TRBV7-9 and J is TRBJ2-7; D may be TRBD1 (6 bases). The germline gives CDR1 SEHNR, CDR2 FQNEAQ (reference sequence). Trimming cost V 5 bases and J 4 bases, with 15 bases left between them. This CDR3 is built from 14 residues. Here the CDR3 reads CASSRPGTLYEQYF. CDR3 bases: TGTGCCAGCAGCAGGCCCGGGACACTTTACGAGCAGTACTTC.

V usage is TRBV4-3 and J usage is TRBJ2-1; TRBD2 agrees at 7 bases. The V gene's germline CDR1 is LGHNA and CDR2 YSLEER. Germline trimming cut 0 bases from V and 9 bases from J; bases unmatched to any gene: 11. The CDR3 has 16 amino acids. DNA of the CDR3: TGCGCCAGCAGCCAAGATGTAGAAGGCGGGAGACTTGAGCAGTTCTTC. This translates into CASSQDVEGGRLEQFF.

The CDR3 loop reads CASSQERGIGTEAFF. The CDR3 nucleotides read TGCGCCAGCAGCCAAGAAAGAGGAATCGGCACTGAAGCTTTCTTT. The chain joins TRBV4-3 to TRBJ1-1; no definite D call. There are 15 residues in the CDR3. Germline-derived CDR1 and CDR2 are LGHNA and YSLEER. With 0 bases removed from V and 4 bases from J, the gap between germline ends came to 12 bases.